This passage covers 15 T cell receptor beta chains from one sample sequenced in a study of T cell responses to AZD1222 COVID-19 vaccine. Sequenced by immunoSEQ multiplex PCR; TCRdb stores in-frame clones only, minus some. Seen here are 100,000 to 140,000 clones, 75% to 95% observed once, and the top ten hold less than 7.5%. This sample comprised peripheral blood, obtained 28 days after the second AZD1222 dose. All receptors come from an adult who received the AZD1222 COVID-19 vaccine.

The V call is TRBV5-1, the J call TRBJ2-5; 7 positions agree with TRBD2. The CDR3 has 14 amino acids. With V trimmed by 4 bases and J by 3 bases, 6 bases remained unmatched. Germline CDR1 is SGHRS and CDR2 is YFSETQ. The CDR3 DNA is TGCGCCAGCAGCCCGGGGGGTGGGGAAGAGACCCAGTACTTC. Its translation: CASSPGGGEETQYF.

The chain carries TRBV5-1 and TRBJ2-7; D perhaps matches TRBD1 (5 bases). With 2 bases removed from V and 6 bases from J, the gap between germline ends came to 12 bases. The V gene's germline CDR1 is SGHRS and CDR2 YFSETQ. The CDR3 has 13 residues. CDR3: CASSFTQVSEQYF. CDR3 coding DNA: TGCGCCAGCAGCTTCACACAGGTATCCGAGCAGTACTTC.

This chain joins TRBV10-1 and TRBJ2-5, with 11 nucleotides matching TRBD2. The junction had 2 bases not matched to a gene; V was cut back by 0 bases and J by 5 bases. The germline gives CDR1 WNHNN, CDR2 SYGVQD (reference sequence). The CDR3 loop spans 15 amino acids. The CDR3 nucleotides read TGCGCCAGCAGTGAGTCATCTAGCGGGAGGGAGACCCAGTACTTC. Translated: CASSESSSGRETQYF.

This clone appeared a single time. The chain carries TRBV14 and TRBJ2-7, with D possibly matching TRBD2 (5 bases). The CDR3 length is 16 residues. Germline V gene sequence: CDR1 SGHDN, CDR2 FVKESK. V dropped 1 base and J dropped 1 base, with 14 bases sitting between them. CDR3 loop: CASSQVLSGPSYEQYF. CDR3 DNA sequence: TGTGCCAGCAGCCAAGTGTTGAGCGGTCCATCCTACGAGCAGTACTTC. The full variable domain, rest sourced from reference TRBV14 and TRBJ2-7, is EAGVTQFPSHSVIEKGQTVTLRCDPISGHDNLYWYRRVMGKEIKFLLHFVKESKQDESGMPNNRFLAERTGGTYSTLKVQPAELEDSGVYFCASSQVLSGPSYEQYFGPGTRLTVT.

This chain connects TRBV6-5 to TRBJ2-7; D gene uncertain. Germline CDR1 is MNHEY and CDR2 is SVGAGI. This CDR3 region has 15 residues. V was clipped by 2 bases and J by 0 bases, with 11 bases between them. CDR3 region: CASSYRPVSSYEQYF. The CDR3 DNA reads TGTGCCAGCAGTTACAGGCCGGTAAGCTCCTACGAGCAGTACTTC.

The rearrangement joins TRBV24-1 to TRBJ2-1; 7 bases are a match to TRBD2. This CDR3 is built from 13 residues. Trimming cost V 0 bases and J 10 bases; bases outside gene matches: 2. Per germline, CDR1 KGHDR and CDR2 SFDVKD. CDR3 in DNA: TGTGCCACCAGTGATTTGCTCGGGGGGGAGCAGTTCTTC. It yields the protein CATSDLLGGEQFF.

This chain connects TRBV6-2 or TRBV6-3 to TRBJ2-7, with TRBD2 matching 11 bases. Trimming cost V 4 bases and J 4 bases; bases outside gene matches: 9. CDR1 is MNHEY, CDR2 SVGEGT, per germline. CDR3 length: 16 amino acids. The CDR3 DNA is TGTGCCAGCAGTTCTCCCTTAGCGGGGGGGACTTACGAGCAGTACTTC. As protein: CASSSPLAGGTYEQYF.

The gene calls are TRBV9 and TRBJ1-1; 7 bases are a match to TRBD1. Germline V CDR1 and CDR2: SGDLS, YYNGEE. Trimming took 1 base from V and 7 from J; bases not matched to a gene: 7. CDR3 length: 14 residues. This CDR3 reads CASSVTGTEGEAFF. Written as DNA, the CDR3 is TGTGCCAGCAGCGTAACCGGGACAGAGGGTGAAGCTTTCTTT.

The chain is built from TRBV5-4 and TRBJ1-1, with TRBD1 as a possible D gene (6 bases). V shed 2 bases and J shed 0 bases, with 11 bases lying between them. The CDR3 is 15 amino acids. CDR1 is SGHNT and CDR2 is YYREEE in the germline V gene (reference sequence). The CDR3, as DNA: TGTGCCAGCAGCTTCAGACAGGCGATGAACACTGAAGCTTTCTTT. Amino acids: CASSFRQAMNTEAFF. Filled out from reference TRBV5-4 and TRBJ1-1, the complete variable domain reads ETGVTQSPTHLIKTRGQQVTLRCSSQSGHNTVSWYQQALGQGPQFIFQYYREEENGRGNFPPRFSGLQFPNYSSELNVNALELDDSALYLCASSFRQAMNTEAFFGQGTRLTVV.

The genes are TRBV4-1 and TRBJ2-7, with 10 nucleotides matching TRBD1. This CDR3 is 15 amino acids long. Germline lookup yields CDR1 MGHRA and CDR2 YSYEKL. The V and J ends lost 0 bases and 4 bases, in that order; junction bases with no gene match: 3. The CDR3 protein is CASSQDGTGVYEQYF. For the CDR3, the DNA is TGCGCCAGCAGCCAAGATGGGACAGGGGTTTACGAGCAGTACTTC.

The rearrangement links TRBV7-9 to TRBJ1-3; no firm D call. The CDR3 has 13 amino acids. Germline V gene lookup returns CDR1 SEHNR and CDR2 FQNEAQ (reference sequence). Between the trimmed V and J ends, which lost 11 bases and 0 bases, there was a span of 11 bases. CDR3 residues: CAPGLGSGNTIYF. CDR3 nucleotide sequence: TGTGCCCCCGGCCTGGGCTCTGGAAACACCATATATTTT.

The rearrangement links TRBV4-3 to TRBJ2-4; D perhaps matches TRBD2 (6 bases). V was cut by 0 bases and J by 7 bases, with 13 bases left in between. CDR3 length equals 15 residues. In germline, CDR1 is LGHNA, CDR2 YSLEER. CDR3: CASSQEGREENIQYF. The DNA of the CDR3 is TGCGCCAGCAGCCAAGAGGGCAGGGAGGAGAACATTCAGTACTTC.

This chain links TRBV6-6 with TRBJ1-6, with 12 bases matching TRBD1. This CDR3 comprises 20 residues. The V gene end was trimmed by 5 bases and the J gene end by 7 bases; junction bases not matched to a gene: 18. CDR1 and CDR2 (germline): MNHNY, SVGAGI (reference sequence). The CDR3 reads CASSPSTPRDRGPPNSPLHF. The CDR3 DNA reads TGTGCCAGCAGTCCATCCACTCCCCGGGACAGGGGGCCGCCGAATTCACCCCTCCACTTT.

The CDR3 nucleotides read TGTGCCACCAGTGATTACCAGAACCAATACAATGAGCAGTTCTTC. It codes for CATSDYQNQYNEQFF. The V and J genes are TRBV24-1 and TRBJ2-1; D is unclear. CDR1 KGHDR and CDR2 SFDVKD come from the germline V gene. Trimming took off 2 bases at V and 4 bases at J, with 11 bases between the two ends. The CDR3 has 15 residues.

The J gene is TRBJ2-7, the V gene TRBV4-1, with D perhaps matching TRBD1 (6 bases). Trimming pared 1 base from V and 4 bases from J, leaving 14 bases between. Germline V CDR1 and CDR2: MGHRA, YSYEKL. CDR3 size: 15 residues. For the CDR3, the DNA is TGCGCCAGCAGCCAAGGGCAGGGGTCACTATACGAGCAGTACTTC. Residues: CASSQGQGSLYEQYF.